The 26 T cell receptor beta chains reported below all come from one sample, sequenced in a study of cytomegalovirus exposure and HLA in healthy donors. Repertoires were generated with immunoSEQ multiplex PCR, while TCRdb's copy carries only in-frame clones and drops some. The sample carries over 150,000 clones, about 89% recorded once. Material: PBMCs. Receptors originate from a woman under 30 in good health and CMV-seropositive.

As for this clone: Other nucleotide sequences from this sample produce the same CDR3. J is TRBJ2-5 and V is TRBV7-3; D perhaps matches TRBD2 (5 bases). Looked up from germline, CDR1 is SGHTA and CDR2 is FQGTGA. V was pared by 2 bases and J by 5 bases, with 9 bases between. This CDR3 comprises 13 residues. CDR3 sequence: CASSLREGETQYF. The CDR3 bases are TGTGCCAGCAGCTTACGGGAAGGGGAGACCCAGTACTTC.

The chain couples TRBV5-1 to TRBJ1-3, with a possible D match to TRBD1 (6 bases). The V gene lost 0 bases and the J gene lost 0 bases, with 13 bases spanning the gap. CDR1 and CDR2 (germline): SGHRS, YFSETQ. The CDR3 extends over 17 amino acids. CDR3 nucleotide sequence: TGCGCCAGCAGCTTGGGGATACAGGGCCCCTCTGGAAACACCATATATTTT. Its protein is CASSLGIQGPSGNTIYF.

CDR3 sequence reads: CASPSGRRYEQYF. CDR3 DNA: TGTGCCAGCCCAAGCGGGAGGAGGTACGAGCAGTACTTC. The rearrangement links TRBV25-1 to TRBJ2-7, with 9 bases matching TRBD2. This CDR3 region has 13 residues. Germline V lookup: CDR1 MGHDK, CDR2 SYGVNS. V lost 8 bases and J lost 4; bases outside the gene matches: 6.

The V call is TRBV5-1, the J call TRBJ2-2; possible D gene TRBD1, 6 bases. V lost 7 bases and J 5 bases, leaving 15 bases between the germline ends. Germline CDR1 is SGHRS and CDR2 is YFSETQ. The CDR3 covers 14 residues. The CDR3 DNA follows: TGCGCCAGCCAGGGGAAACTGGGGACCGGGGAGCTGTTTTTT. Translating it yields CASQGKLGTGELFF. The whole variable domain, filled in from reference TRBV5-1 and TRBJ2-2, reads KAGVTQTPRYLIKTRGQQVTLSCSPISGHRSVSWYQQTPGQGLQFLFEYFSETQRNKGNFPGRFSGRQFSNSRSEMNVSTLELGDSALYLCASQGKLGTGELFFGEGSRLTVL.

The CDR3 is CASSFDSNTEAFF. The CDR3 DNA follows: TGTGCCAGCAGCTTTGACTCGAACACTGAAGCTTTCTTT. The J gene is TRBJ1-1, the V gene TRBV13; unclear D gene. V gave up 3 bases and J gave up 1 base, with 6 bases separating them. This CDR3 comprises 13 residues. From germline, CDR1 is PRHDT and CDR2 FYEKMQ (reference sequence).

CDR3 DNA: TGTGCCAGCAGCCTGCCGGAGGGGACAGGGCATACCGGGGAGCTGTTTTTT. Translation gives CASSLPEGTGHTGELFF. This sequence joins TRBV28 and TRBJ2-2; 9 nucleotides match TRBD1. The CDR3 is 17 residues long. Germline V CDR1 and CDR2: MDHEN, SYDVKM. J was trimmed by 5 bases and V by 6 bases; bases with no gene match: 13.

The gene calls are TRBV11-1 and TRBJ2-7; perhaps TRBD2 as D (6 bases). Germline V gene sequence: CDR1 SGHAT, CDR2 FQDESV (reference sequence). The V gene lost 3 bases and the J gene lost 0 bases, with 9 bases spanning the gap. The length of the CDR3 is 14 residues. The CDR3 DNA is TGTGCCAGCAGCTTTGGAGGGACCTCCTACGAGCAGTACTTC. Translation: CASSFGGTSYEQYF.

The chain combines TRBV28 with TRBJ1-2; 7 bases match TRBD1. V was clipped by 6 bases and J by 7 bases; unmatched bases: 11. The CDR3 spans 14 residues. The germline CDR1 and CDR2 sequences are MDHEN and SYDVKM. CDR3 in amino acids: CASSRNTGVSGYTF. CDR3 bases: TGTGCCAGCAGCCGAAACACAGGGGTTTCTGGCTACACCTTC.

V is TRBV9 and J is TRBJ2-3, with 10 bases matching TRBD2. The junction had 8 bases not matched to a gene; V was cut back by 1 base and J by 0 bases. This CDR3 region has 18 residues. Germline loops: CDR1 SGDLS, CDR2 YYNGEE. The CDR3 is CASSVNLRTSGSTDTQYF. The CDR3 DNA sequence: TGTGCCAGCAGCGTAAACCTAAGGACTAGCGGCAGCACAGATACGCAGTATTTT.

The gene calls are TRBV6-1 and TRBJ1-2, with D perhaps matching TRBD1 (5 bases). CDR1 and CDR2 from the germline V gene are MNHNS and SASEGT. Trimming shortened V by 6 bases and J by 6 bases, and 11 bases separated the two germline ends. There are 12 residues in the CDR3. CDR3 in DNA: TGTGCCAGCAGCCGGGGGTATAATGGCTACACCTTC. Translated, it gives CASSRGYNGYTF.

The chain joins TRBV13 to TRBJ1-1, with a weak D call TRBD1 (6 bases). The CDR3 runs 14 residues. The V and J ends lost 5 bases and 4 bases respectively, with 14 bases between them. Germline CDR1 is PRHDT and CDR2 is FYEKMQ (reference sequence). DNA for the CDR3: TGTGCCAGCAGCCCCGCGGGCAGGGGCACTGAAGCTTTCTTT. It specifies CASSPAGRGTEAFF.

V usage is TRBV9 and J usage is TRBJ2-7; 9 bases line up with TRBD2. The length of the CDR3 is 16 residues. The V and J ends lost 3 bases and 2 bases, in that order; junction bases with no gene match: 9. The germline gives CDR1 SGDLS, CDR2 YYNGEE. The CDR3 region has the DNA TGTGCCAGCAGCGCGCTGAGCGGGGGGTTACCCTACGAGCAGTACTTC. It yields the protein CASSALSGGLPYEQYF.

The J gene is TRBJ2-2, the V gene TRBV5-1; D is unresolved. Between the trimmed V and J ends, which lost 3 bases and 5 bases, there was a span of 11 bases. CDR1 and CDR2 from the germline V gene are SGHRS and YFSETQ. CDR3 length: 14 residues. CDR3 bases: TGCGCCAGCAGCTCTCAACTTCTAACCGGGGAGCTGTTTTTT. Translated, it gives CASSSQLLTGELFF.

The rearrangement uses TRBV7-8 and TRBJ2-5; D not resolved. The CDR3 is 14 amino acids. Trimming shortened V by 3 bases and J by 2 bases, and 10 bases separated the two germline ends. The germline gives CDR1 SGHVS, CDR2 FQNEAQ. As DNA, the CDR3 is TGTGCCAGCAGCTTTTCAGAATTACAAGAGACCCAGTACTTC. Translated, it gives CASSFSELQETQYF.

The chain has TRBV6-5 and TRBJ2-2; 10 bases are a match to TRBD2. J gave up 6 bases and V 8 bases, and 3 bases lay outside the gene matches. The CDR3 has 13 residues. Germline CDR1 reads MNHEY; CDR2 reads SVGAGI. The CDR3 sequence is CASGLAGAGELFF. DNA of the CDR3: TGTGCCAGCGGGCTAGCGGGAGCCGGGGAGCTGTTTTTT.

V and J are TRBV5-1 and TRBJ2-1; 7 nucleotides align to TRBD2. Germline loops: CDR1 SGHRS, CDR2 YFSETQ. The CDR3 extends over 14 amino acids. Unmatched junction bases numbered 4, after V lost 0 bases and J lost 7 bases. Here the CDR3 reads CASSLGGLINEQFF. In nucleotides, the CDR3 is TGCGCCAGCAGCTTGGGGGGACTAATAAATGAGCAGTTCTTC. Together with reference TRBV5-1 and TRBJ2-1, the CDR3 gives the full variable domain: KAGVTQTPRYLIKTRGQQVTLSCSPISGHRSVSWYQQTPGQGLQFLFEYFSETQRNKGNFPGRFSGRQFSNSRSEMNVSTLELGDSALYLCASSLGGLINEQFFGPGTRLTVL.

The chain has TRBV27 and TRBJ2-7; 11 nucleotides align to TRBD1. CDR3 length equals 15 residues. Germline CDR1 is MNHEY and CDR2 is SMNVEV (reference sequence). V was pared by 5 bases and J by 7 bases, with 10 bases of the junction left unmatched. The CDR3 nucleotides are TGTGCCAGCAGTATCGGACAGGGGGCGATTAAGGAGCAGTACTTC. Translation: CASSIGQGAIKEQYF.

The chain is built from TRBV20-1 and TRBJ1-1; the D is unclear. Looked up from germline, CDR1 is DFQATT and CDR2 is SNEGSKA (reference sequence). V lost 4 bases and J 3 bases, leaving 6 bases between the germline ends. The CDR3 has 11 residues. The CDR3 DNA follows: TGCAGTGCTACCTTAGACACTGAAGCTTTCTTT. Translating gives CSATLDTEAFF.

The chain uses TRBV30 and TRBJ2-3, with 13 bases matching TRBD2. Trimming cost V 0 bases and J 0 bases; bases outside gene matches: 12. Germline values: CDR1 GTSNPN, CDR2 SVGIG (reference sequence). This CDR3 has 20 amino acids. CDR3 region: CAWSVGLLAGGPSSTDTQYF. In nucleotides, the CDR3 is TGTGCCTGGAGTGTAGGCTTACTAGCGGGGGGGCCCTCTAGCACAGATACGCAGTATTTT.

The chain combines TRBV2 with TRBJ2-1, with 14 bases lining up with TRBD2. This CDR3 has 13 amino acids. Germline CDR1 SNHLY, CDR2 FYNNEI. The V and J ends lost 11 bases and 8 bases, in that order; junction bases with no gene match: 5. In nucleotides, the CDR3 is TGTGCCGGTGGACTAGCGGGAGGCGATGAGCAGTTCTTC. It specifies CAGGLAGGDEQFF.

This chain links TRBV5-6 with TRBJ2-7; tentatively, D is TRBD1 (5 bases). Trimming stripped 5 bases from V and 4 bases from J, with 13 bases between. The V gene's germline CDR1 is SGHDT and CDR2 YYEEEE. CDR3 length: 13 residues. DNA for the CDR3: TGTGCCAGCAGTCAGGGTTTAGGGTACGAGCAGTACTTC. It codes for CASSQGLGYEQYF.

V is TRBV6-5 and J is TRBJ2-2, with TRBD2 identical over 7 bases. CDR3 length: 15 residues. V gave up 5 bases and J gave up 4 bases; unmatched junction bases: 7. The germline V gene has CDR1 MNHEY and CDR2 SVGAGI. In DNA, the CDR3 is TGTGCCAGCAGTCGGACAAGCGGGATCACCGGGGAGCTGTTTTTT. This sequence encodes CASSRTSGITGELFF.

The CDR3 sequence is CASSIYRGPNQPQHF. The DNA of the CDR3 is TGTGCCAGTAGTATTTACAGGGGGCCTAATCAGCCCCAGCATTTT. This rearrangement joins TRBV19 to TRBJ1-5; 9 bases are a match to TRBD1. Per the germline V gene, CDR1 is LNHDA and CDR2 is SQIVND (reference sequence). The V and J ends lost 3 bases and 4 bases, in that order; junction bases with no gene match: 4. This CDR3 is 15 amino acids long.

The chain has TRBV28 and TRBJ1-1; 10 positions agree with TRBD1. Trimming took 6 bases from V and 3 from J; bases not matched to a gene: 4. The length of the CDR3 is 14 residues. CDR1 is MDHEN and CDR2 is SYDVKM in the germline V gene. The CDR3 region is CASSSGTGDTEAFF. DNA of the CDR3: TGTGCCAGCAGCTCCGGGACAGGGGACACTGAAGCTTTCTTT.

V usage is TRBV6-5 and J usage is TRBJ2-7, with D possibly TRBD2 on 6 matching bases. Germline CDR1 and CDR2: MNHEY and SVGAGI. The V end lost 1 base, the J end lost 7 bases, and 17 bases lay between the germline ends. The CDR3 contains 15 residues. The DNA for the CDR3 is TGTGCCAGCAGTTACTATCCCCCGGGAGTATCGGAGCAGTACTTC. It encodes CASSYYPPGVSEQYF.

V usage is TRBV7-9 and J usage is TRBJ1-2; D call uncertain. CDR1 and CDR2 from the germline V gene are SEHNR and FQNEAQ (reference sequence). The CDR3 loop spans 17 amino acids. The V gene lost 5 bases and the J gene lost 0 bases, with 19 bases spanning the gap. For the CDR3, the DNA is TGTGCCAGCAGCCAATTTACATCGGGAGCCTCTAACTATGGCTACACCTTC. Amino acid sequence: CASSQFTSGASNYGYTF.